These T cell receptor beta chains were read from a single sample in a study of blood T cell repertoires in COVID-19. Assay: immunoSEQ multiplex PCR; the TCRdb copy retains only in-frame clones and omits some. The sample holds fewer than 110,000 clones; roughly 90% are singletons and the top ten take about 6.3%. The sequenced material came from peripheral blood. The receptors were sampled from a human donor in a cohort sampled during active COVID-19. CDR3s include the opening cysteine and the closing phenylalanine or tryptophan. Each record gives: V gene, clone size, D gene, J gene, CDR3 DNA, CDR3 protein. D genes are given only for firm matches. Only part of the rows carry a size: once, few, many, or a class if the clone is expanded.

v_gene: TRBV3-1/TRBV3-2; abundance: .; d_gene: .; j_gene: TRBJ2-3; CDR3nt: TGTGCCAGCAGCCAAGAATTGGGGCGTGGAGATACGCAGTATTTT; CDR3aa: CASSQELGRGDTQYF
v_gene: TRBV6-2/TRBV6-3; abundance: once; d_gene: .; j_gene: TRBJ2-1; CDR3nt: TGTGCCAGCAGTTTAGCGGAAAACTACAATGAGCAGTTCTTC; CDR3aa: CASSLAENYNEQFF
v_gene: TRBV10-1; abundance: .; d_gene: TRBD1; j_gene: TRBJ1-6; CDR3nt: TGCGCCACGTCCTCCTTCCCGACAGGGTTGGGTCATTCACCCCTCCACTTT; CDR3aa: CATSSFPTGLGHSPLHF
v_gene: TRBV20-1; abundance: .; d_gene: .; j_gene: TRBJ2-7; CDR3nt: TGCAGTGCTAGTCAGGGCGGATACTCCTACGAGCAGTACTTC; CDR3aa: CSASQGGYSYEQYF
v_gene: TRBV7-7; abundance: .; d_gene: TRBD2; j_gene: TRBJ2-1; CDR3nt: TGTGCCAGCAGCGTTAGCGGGGGGGCCTACAATGAGCAGTTCTTC; CDR3aa: CASSVSGGAYNEQFF
v_gene: TRBV7-2; abundance: .; d_gene: .; j_gene: TRBJ1-4; CDR3nt: TGTGCCAGCAGCTTAAATCTCCATGAAAAACTGTTTTTT; CDR3aa: CASSLNLHEKLFF
v_gene: TRBV11-3; abundance: once; d_gene: TRBD2; j_gene: TRBJ2-5; CDR3nt: TGTGCCAGCAGTCTGAGCGGGGGTTCCCAAGAGACCCAGTACTTC; CDR3aa: CASSLSGGSQETQYF
v_gene: TRBV25-1; abundance: .; d_gene: .; j_gene: TRBJ2-7; CDR3nt: TGTGCCAGCAGTGACGGTTACGAGCAGTACTTC; CDR3aa: CASSDGYEQYF
v_gene: TRBV7-2; abundance: .; d_gene: .; j_gene: TRBJ2-6; CDR3nt: TGTGCCAGCAGCCCCCGACAGGCCCCCCTCTCTGGGGCCAACGTCCTGACTTTC; CDR3aa: CASSPRQAPLSGANVLTF
v_gene: TRBV18; abundance: .; d_gene: .; j_gene: TRBJ1-3; CDR3nt: TGTGCCAGCTCACCATCGGGGAACTCTGGAAACACCATATATTTT; CDR3aa: CASSPSGNSGNTIYF
v_gene: TRBV6-5; abundance: .; d_gene: TRBD1; j_gene: TRBJ1-4; CDR3nt: TGTGCCAGCACAGAAAAGGGGACAGGGAATGAAAAACTGTTTTTT; CDR3aa: CASTEKGTGNEKLFF
v_gene: TRBV7-9; abundance: .; d_gene: TRBD2; j_gene: TRBJ2-3; CDR3nt: TGTGCCAGCAGCCAGCTCGGCGGGGGGAATACGCAGTATTTT; CDR3aa: CASSQLGGGNTQYF
v_gene: TRBV5-6; abundance: .; d_gene: .; j_gene: TRBJ1-5; CDR3nt: TGTGCCAGCAGCTTGGAAGGCGTTCCGGGGCCCCAGCATTTT; CDR3aa: CASSLEGVPGPQHF
v_gene: TRBV19; abundance: few; d_gene: TRBD2; j_gene: TRBJ2-1; CDR3nt: TGTGCCAGTAGTATGGGACTAGCGGGGGTTAATGAGCAGTTCTTC; CDR3aa: CASSMGLAGVNEQFF
v_gene: TRBV24-1; abundance: .; d_gene: TRBD1; j_gene: TRBJ2-6; CDR3nt: TGTGCCACCAGAGGGACAGGGGTTCCTGGGGCCAACGTCCTGACTTTC; CDR3aa: CATRGTGVPGANVLTF
v_gene: TRBV19; abundance: .; d_gene: .; j_gene: TRBJ1-5; CDR3nt: TGTGCCAGTAGGCCCCGACAGGTAGTGAGGGGCTATAGCAATCAGCCCCAGCATTTT; CDR3aa: CASRPRQVVRGYSNQPQHF
v_gene: TRBV19; abundance: .; d_gene: TRBD1; j_gene: TRBJ1-6; CDR3nt: TGTGCCAGTAGTATAGTTGCCAGGGGGAATTCACCCCTCCACTTT; CDR3aa: CASSIVARGNSPLHF
v_gene: TRBV28; abundance: .; d_gene: TRBD1; j_gene: TRBJ1-4; CDR3nt: TGTGCCAGCAAAACCGGGACAGGGGGTTTTGATTTTGAAAAACTGTTTTTT; CDR3aa: CASKTGTGGFDFEKLFF